This T cell receptor beta chain was profiled in a study of Ad26.COV2.S vaccination and SARS-CoV-2 variants. Clones were sequenced by immunoSEQ multiplex PCR, and TCRdb holds only the in-frame ones, with some missing. The sample lists hundreds of thousands of clones; more than 75% were seen once. Trimming removed 5 bases at V and 0 bases at J, with 8 bases between. The length of the CDR3 is 14 residues. Per the germline V gene, CDR1 is SGHAT and CDR2 is FQNNGV. As to treatment: some 20 received Ad26.COV2.S at low or high dose, single or two shots; roughly 5 received placebo; per-sample allocation not given. Specimens were obtained on day 63 following the first vaccine or placebo injection.

This clonotype originated in a person aged 18 to 65 who received the Ad26.COV2.S COVID-19 vaccine or a placebo. The chain employs TRBV11-2 and TRBJ1-5; D gene uncertain. The source material was peripheral blood, sampled in a trial of Ad26.COV2.S vaccine versus placebo. The CDR3 DNA reads TGTGCCAGCAGCGCGGCCAGTAGCAATCAGCCCCAGCATTTT. As protein: CASSAASSNQPQHF.